Listed here are 15 T cell receptor beta chains from one sample, sequenced in a study of early T cells in non-severe SARS-CoV-2 infection. In TCRdb, the 5' RACE reads were re-called with MiXCR into one record per CDR3 protein. The sample has 70,000 to 85,000 distinct CDR3 sequences; roughly an eighth are singletons. Sequencing input: whole blood. Receptors were obtained from an adult who was a healthcare worker with PCR-confirmed SARS-CoV-2 infection or an uninfected control (not recorded which).

There are a few counts of this clonotype. The V gene is TRBV11-2, the J gene TRBJ2-2; TRBD2 matches 8 bases. Germline CDR1 is SGHAT and CDR2 is FQNNGV. V lost 0 bases, J lost 0 bases, and 0 bases stayed unmatched. This CDR3 contains 16 residues. CDR3 protein: CASSLERGANTGELFF. The DNA for the CDR3 is TGTGCCAGCAGCTTAGAGCGGGGGGCGAACACCGGGGAGCTGTTTTTT.

This clonotype came up a few times. V usage is TRBV5-4 and J usage is TRBJ2-2; TRBD2 agrees at 11 bases. V gave up 4 bases and J gave up 5 bases; unmatched junction bases: 7. CDR3 size: 16 residues. The germline V gene has CDR1 SGHNT and CDR2 YYREEE (reference sequence). CDR3 loop: CASSTGLAGYTGELFF. CDR3 sequence (DNA): TGTGCCAGCAGCACCGGACTAGCGGGCTATACCGGGGAGCTGTTTTTT.

This clonotype was detected ten times or more. The chain links TRBV20-1 to TRBJ2-5, with 12 bases identical to TRBD2. With 5 bases clipped from V and 6 bases from J, the junction kept 10 bases outside the gene matches. The germline V gene encodes CDR1 DFQATT and CDR2 SNEGSKA (reference sequence). This CDR3 spans 15 amino acids. CDR3 sequence (DNA): TGCAGTGCTGGACCCCCGACTAGCGGGGGACAGACCCAGTACTTC. It translates to CSAGPPTSGGQTQYF.

This clonotype was found a few times. The chain is built from TRBV3-1 and TRBJ1-2; no reliable D call. V was clipped by 3 bases and J by 8 bases, with 7 bases between them. Germline V gives CDR1 LGHDT, CDR2 YNNKEL (reference sequence). This CDR3 has 11 residues. The CDR3 region is CASSHVGGYTF. DNA of the CDR3: TGTGCCAGCAGCCACGTAGGAGGCTACACCTTC.

This clonotype was observed many times. The chain couples TRBV7-9 to TRBJ2-5, with unresolved D. Germline loops: CDR1 SEHNR, CDR2 FQNEAQ (reference sequence). V dropped 3 bases and J dropped 5 bases, with 13 bases sitting between them. The CDR3 has 14 residues. This CDR3 is CASSLVALGETQYF. CDR3 DNA: TGTGCCAGCAGCTTGGTGGCACTCGGGGAGACCCAGTACTTC.

This clonotype was seen at least ten times. This chain connects TRBV12-3 or TRBV12-4 to TRBJ1-3; tentatively, D is TRBD1 (5 bases). V lost 3 bases to trimming and J lost 2 bases, with 14 bases between them. The CDR3 is 16 residues long. In nucleotides, the CDR3 is TGTGCCAGCAGTTTCTCCCAGGGTCGGACTGGAAACACCATATATTTT. Its translation is CASSFSQGRTGNTIYF.

This clonotype was seen ten or more times. The gene calls are TRBV7-9 and TRBJ1-1, with D possibly matching TRBD1 (6 bases). The V end lost 11 bases, the J end lost 5 bases, and 12 bases lay between the germline ends. The CDR3 loop spans 11 amino acids. Germline V gene data show CDR1 as SEHNR and CDR2 as FQNEAQ (reference sequence). DNA of the CDR3: TGTGCCTCGAAAGGGGGAACTGAAGCTTTCTTT. Its protein product is CASKGGTEAFF.

The rearrangement links TRBV20-1 to TRBJ2-2, with 10 positions matching TRBD2. After removal of 3 bases from V and 0 bases from J, the junction contained 4 bases not matched to a gene. The CDR3 sequence is 16 residues long. CDR1 and CDR2 (germline): DFQATT, SNEGSKA (reference sequence). CDR3 nucleotide sequence: TGCAGTGCTAGGGATAGCGGGGGGTCGAACACCGGGGAGCTGTTTTTT. Its protein product is CSARDSGGSNTGELFF.

There are many counts of this clonotype. The rearrangement links TRBV21-1 to TRBJ2-1. TRBV21-1 is tagged as a pseudogene. This CDR3 region has 16 residues. The CDR3 region has the DNA TGTGCCAGCAGCAAAGTCCAGGGGAGCTCCTACAATGAGCAGTTCTTC. Amino acid sequence: CASSKVQGSSYNEQFF.

The chain is built from TRBV5-1 and TRBJ1-1, with a tentative D call TRBD1 (5 bases). The CDR3 is 14 amino acids. V lost 0 bases to trimming and J lost 4 bases, with 10 bases between them. Germline V CDR1 and CDR2: SGHRS, YFSETQ. The CDR3 bases are TGCGCCAGCAGCTTGGCTACGGGGCTCACTGAAGCTTTCTTT. Its translation: CASSLATGLTEAFF.

There are many counts of this clonotype. The rearrangement links TRBV7-2 to TRBJ2-1; no firm D call. Trimming stripped 1 base from V and 9 bases from J, with 4 bases between. Germline values: CDR1 SGHTA, CDR2 FQGNSA. The CDR3 totals 11 residues. The CDR3 bases are TGTGCCAGCAGCTTAGGGTTTGAGCAGTTCTTC. Amino acids: CASSLGFEQFF.

This clonotype was detected ten times or more. The V and J genes are TRBV12-3 or TRBV12-4 and TRBJ2-3; TRBD2 matches at 13 bases. Trimming cost V 7 bases and J 2 bases; bases outside gene matches: 3. This CDR3 has 15 amino acids. The CDR3 DNA reads as TGTGCCAGCACACTAGCGGGAGGGCCCACAGATACGCAGTATTTT. As protein: CASTLAGGPTDTQYF.

This clonotype was observed a few times. The chain is built from TRBV5-6 and TRBJ2-1; D unresolved. V was clipped by 0 bases and J by 3 bases, with 10 bases between them. Germline CDR1 and CDR2: SGHDT and YYEEEE. The CDR3 length is 15 residues. The CDR3 is CASSLVGYDYNEQFF. The CDR3 coding sequence is TGTGCCAGCAGCTTGGTAGGGTACGACTACAATGAGCAGTTCTTC.

This clonotype was seen a handful of times. This chain uses TRBV2 with TRBJ1-2; D gene uncertain. The CDR3 runs 14 residues. With 2 bases removed from V and 3 bases from J, the gap between germline ends came to 10 bases. Germline values: CDR1 SNHLY, CDR2 FYNNEI. The CDR3 reads CASSEIGNYYGYTF. As DNA, the CDR3 is TGTGCCAGCAGTGAAATAGGAAATTACTATGGCTACACCTTC.

The J gene is TRBJ2-3, the V gene TRBV2; D perhaps matches TRBD2 (7 bases). Per germline, CDR1 SNHLY and CDR2 FYNNEI. Trimming left V 2 bases short and J 2 bases short, with 14 bases between. The CDR3 has 16 amino acids. The CDR3 coding sequence is TGTGCCAGCAGTGAAACCCGGGGGGCAGTCACAGATACGCAGTATTTT. It specifies CASSETRGAVTDTQYF.